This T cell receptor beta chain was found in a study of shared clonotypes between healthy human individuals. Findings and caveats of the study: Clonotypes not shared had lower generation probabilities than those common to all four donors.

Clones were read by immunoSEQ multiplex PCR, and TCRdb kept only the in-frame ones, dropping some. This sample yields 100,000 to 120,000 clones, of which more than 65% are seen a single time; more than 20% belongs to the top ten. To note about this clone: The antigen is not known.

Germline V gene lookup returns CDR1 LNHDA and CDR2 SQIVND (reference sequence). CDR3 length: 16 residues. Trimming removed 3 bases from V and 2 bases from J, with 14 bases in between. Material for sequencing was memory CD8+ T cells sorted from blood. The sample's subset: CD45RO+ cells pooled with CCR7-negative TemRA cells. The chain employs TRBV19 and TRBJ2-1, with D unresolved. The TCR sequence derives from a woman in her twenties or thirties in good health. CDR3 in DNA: TGTGCCAGTAGTATGTGGGGTCGAGCTGCCTACAATGAGCAGTTCTTC. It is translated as CASSMWGRAAYNEQFF.